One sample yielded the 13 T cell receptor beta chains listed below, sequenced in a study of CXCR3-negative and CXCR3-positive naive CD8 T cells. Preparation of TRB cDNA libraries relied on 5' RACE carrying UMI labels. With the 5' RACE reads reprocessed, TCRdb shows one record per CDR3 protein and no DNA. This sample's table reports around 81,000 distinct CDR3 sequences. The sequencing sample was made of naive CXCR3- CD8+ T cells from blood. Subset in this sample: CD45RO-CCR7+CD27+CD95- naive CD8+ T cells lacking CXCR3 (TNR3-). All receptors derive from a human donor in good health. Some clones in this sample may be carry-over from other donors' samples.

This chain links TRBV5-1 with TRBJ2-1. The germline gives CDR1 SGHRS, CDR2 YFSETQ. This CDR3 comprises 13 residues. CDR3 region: CASSWTAYNEQFF.

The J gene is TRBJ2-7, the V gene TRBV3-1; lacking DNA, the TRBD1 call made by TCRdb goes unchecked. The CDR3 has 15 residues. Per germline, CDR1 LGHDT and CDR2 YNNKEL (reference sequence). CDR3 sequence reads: CASSQEGTASYEQYF.

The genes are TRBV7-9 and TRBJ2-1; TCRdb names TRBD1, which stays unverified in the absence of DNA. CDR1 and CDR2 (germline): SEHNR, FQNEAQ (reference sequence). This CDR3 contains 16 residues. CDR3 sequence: CASSWESGTADNEQFF.

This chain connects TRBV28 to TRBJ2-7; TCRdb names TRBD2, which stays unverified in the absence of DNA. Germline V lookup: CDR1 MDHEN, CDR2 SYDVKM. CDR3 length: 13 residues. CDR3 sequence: CASSSRLSYEQYF.

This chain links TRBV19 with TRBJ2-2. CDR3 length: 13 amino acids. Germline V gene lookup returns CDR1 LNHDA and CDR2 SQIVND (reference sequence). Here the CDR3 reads CASSPTWAGELFF.

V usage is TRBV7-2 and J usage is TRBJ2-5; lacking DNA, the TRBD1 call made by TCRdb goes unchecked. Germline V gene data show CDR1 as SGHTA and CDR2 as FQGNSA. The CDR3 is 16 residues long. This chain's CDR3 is CASSSDPGVPWETQYF.

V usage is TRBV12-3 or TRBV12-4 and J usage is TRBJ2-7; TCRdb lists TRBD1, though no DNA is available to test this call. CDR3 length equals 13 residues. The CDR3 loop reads CATSAGDTYEQYF.

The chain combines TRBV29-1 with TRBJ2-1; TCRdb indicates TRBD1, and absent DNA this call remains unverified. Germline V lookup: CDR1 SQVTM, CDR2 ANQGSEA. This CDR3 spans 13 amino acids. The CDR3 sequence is CSVWTGSGNEQFF.

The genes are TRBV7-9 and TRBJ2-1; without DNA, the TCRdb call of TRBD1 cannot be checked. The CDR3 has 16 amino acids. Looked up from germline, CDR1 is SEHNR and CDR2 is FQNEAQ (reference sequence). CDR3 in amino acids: CASSSDRDYSYNEQFF.

CDR3 region: CASSKVLDPTLTYEQYF. This chain joins TRBV21-1 and TRBJ2-7. TRBV21-1 is given as a pseudogene. CDR3 length equals 17 residues.

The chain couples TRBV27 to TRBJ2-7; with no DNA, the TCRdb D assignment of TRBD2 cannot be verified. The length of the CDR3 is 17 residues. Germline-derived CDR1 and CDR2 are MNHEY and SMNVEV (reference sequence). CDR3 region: CASRIRTPAGGNYEQYF.

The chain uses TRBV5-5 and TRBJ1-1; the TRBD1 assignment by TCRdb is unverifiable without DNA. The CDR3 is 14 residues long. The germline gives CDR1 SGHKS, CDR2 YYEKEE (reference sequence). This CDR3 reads CASSLVQGETEAFF.

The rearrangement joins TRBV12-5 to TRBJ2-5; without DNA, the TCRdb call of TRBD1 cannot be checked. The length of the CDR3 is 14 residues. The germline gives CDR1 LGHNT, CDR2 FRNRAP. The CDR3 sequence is CASGFPDRGETQYF. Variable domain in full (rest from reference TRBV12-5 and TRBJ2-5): DARVTQTPRHKVTEMGQEVTMRCQPILGHNTVFWYRQTMMQGLELLAYFRNRAPLDDSGMPKDRFSAEMPDATLATLKIQPSEPRDSAVYFCASGFPDRGETQYFGPGTRLLVL.